This T cell receptor (beta chain) was retrieved from a study of cytomegalovirus exposure and HLA in healthy donors (dated by TCRdb to about 2017). For the study in its entirety: An earlier analysis of approximately 550 of the donors reported about 250 Gb of sequence data and some 120 million unique TCR beta sequences from about 200 million T cells. About 320 gigabases of sequencing data and approximately 84 million unique TCR sequences were included in an early release covering roughly 600 HLA-typed donors. Among the approximately 400 genotyped donors, approximately 82% belonged to the genetic ancestry cluster associated with self-reported Caucasian donors. The aim of the study was to test whether cataloging public T cell receptors could identify signatures of past pathogen exposure. The study profiled the T cell repertoires of more than 500 subjects by immunosequencing and related them to cytomegalovirus serostatus. Along with the approximately 670-subject first cohort, a separate validation cohort of over 90 different subjects was used. To predict cytomegalovirus infection status, the study brought together high-throughput TCR immunosequencing, statistical association of individual TCRs with disease status, and machine learning. A later analysis re-examined previously published TCR beta repertoires from more than 550 donors and added high-resolution HLA genotyping to investigate patterns of TCR occurrence. Rather than using new phenotypic data, the later analysis identified candidate immune exposures from TCR beta sequences and from how often those sequences occurred across donors. An earlier analysis of about 600 of the donors used high-throughput TCR beta sequencing to judge whether each TCR beta V gene segment behaved as functional or pseudogenic. Donor age, sex, ethnicity and CMV serostatus were compiled together with the repertoire data. Genome-wide SNP genotypes for about 65% of the 666 donors were used in a later genetic analysis, which treated that subset as a discovery cohort. Every discovery cohort repertoire had been produced on one sequencing platform. Both class I and class II loci were covered by HLA typing, at four-digit resolution. The number of typed donors differed by locus: roughly 629-640 for A, B, C, DRB1 and DQB1; roughly 510 for DQA1; approximately 610 for DPA1; and 400 to 480 for DPB1. Roughly five DR-DQ haplotypes were handled as single units for association and clustering because linkage in the cohort was strong. On average, 235,054 unique TCR beta nucleotide sequences were sequenced per donor among about 400 genotyped donors of the cohort, with roughly 19% of those sequences being non-productive.

Libraries were constructed by the immunoSEQ multiplex PCR assay. For the multiplex PCR, a mixture combining 60 forward primers for TCR Vbeta segments and 13 reverse primers for TCR Jbeta segments was used. Amplification of the CDR3 region of rearranged TCR beta genes was performed with a multiplex PCR assay on genomic DNA. Amplified TCR beta libraries were sequenced as 87-base-pair reads on the Illumina HiSeq System. On the study's bioinformatics: Across the 700 or so repertoires, a later analysis counted roughly 77 million unique TCR beta chains, some 11 million of which were shared by at least two donors. Raw reads were error-corrected and collapsed into unique sequences by a nearest-neighbor algorithm in which closely related sequences were merged to remove PCR and sequencing errors. V, D and J gene segments were assigned by aligning CDR3 sequences to IMGT reference sequences. For a sequence to be retained, a match of at least six nucleotides was required to both a V gene segment and a J gene segment. A rearrangement counted as productive if the CDR3 had no stop codons and remained in frame with V and J, and every other rearrangement counted as non-productive. CDR3 was defined by IMGT convention, running from the second conserved V-encoded cysteine to the conserved J-encoded phenylalanine. In an earlier analysis of 500 to 650 of the donors, sequences lacking an unambiguous match to a single V gene segment were excluded. An earlier analysis of a few hundred of the donors classified V segments as functional when productive rearrangements were above 56.7% and as segregating when the standard deviation between donors was above 5%. To diagnose cytomegalovirus status from the catalog of TCR beta chain sequences, a statistical classification framework was built. A later analysis assigned V and J genes by comparing TCR nucleotide sequences with IMGT/GENE-DB human TR gene sequences. A later analysis assigned CDR3 sequences and most-parsimonious VDJ recombination scenarios with the TCRdist pipeline. A later analysis defined each TCR beta chain by its CDR3 amino acid sequence plus V-gene family, and excluded reads lacking a unique V-gene family. A later analysis removed several hundred highly shared, low-generation-probability nucleotide sequences to deal with suspected cross-contamination and a sequencing artifact. For each public chain, a later analysis derived a clonal expansion index from normalized ranks of inferred template counts within each repertoire. A later analysis computed generation probabilities with a VDJ recombination model fitted to out-of-frame rearrangements, and checked the results against IGoR. Hypergeometric tests were used in a later analysis to score TCR-TCR, TCR-HLA and TCR-CMV co-occurrence, with a repertoire-size bias correction applied to the TCR pairs. To estimate false discovery rates, a later analysis permuted the HLA or CMV assignments 20 times. In a later analysis, co-occurring TCRs were grouped with DBSCAN, and TCRdist sequence similarity was added when clustering was performed within HLA-allele-positive subsets. Repertoires with fewer than 30,000 or more than 120,000 public chains were left out of co-occurrence clustering, as were five repertoires with anomalous nucleotide sharing. TCRdb mirrors the immuneACCESS table, restricted to in-frame sequences. Some clones are absent from its copies; in checked studies, under half trace to an unresolved V gene, and the reason for the others is unknown. The V and J calls and clone size were taken over from that table, and D and trimming were inferred from the DNA. Within this sample are about 120,000 clones, with around 77% of them counted one time only. The ten largest account for around 3.5% of the sample.

With respect to this clone: Its antigen remains undetermined. No quality values exist for individual bases; no much larger clone is one base distant.

Results the study describes overall, beyond this receptor: V-gene and J-gene trimming of TCR beta chains was associated with a missense DCLRE1C variant in a later genetic analysis, and the association was replicated in an independent cohort. In a later analysis, the rate of TCR association differed among HLA loci, with DRB1 alleles having the most associated TCRs and HLA-C alleles having the fewest. A group of highly shared sequence variants was considered likely to be a technical artifact of the sequencing pipeline. Linkage disequilibrium might explain the correlated functional status among segregating V segments, but an unknown experimental factor could not be ruled out. In an earlier analysis of some 500 of the donors, most TCR beta V segments were observed in productive rearrangements about 87% or about 30% of the time, broadly matching IMGT annotations. Because some donors lacked HLA typing at each locus, the association tests relied only on the typed subset. The study gave a list of under 200 TCR beta chains associated with cytomegalovirus. This cohort had only TCR beta chains sequenced, and the lack of alpha or paired-chain data limited which features could be detected. According to a later analysis, most CMV-associated TCR beta chains appeared to be HLA-restricted, and the HLA associations seemed to be driven largely by CMV exposure. It was suggested by the authors that the approach could potentially be generalized to other disease states and immunological phenotypes. Sequencing depth was assumed to be roughly uniform across donors in the presence/absence analyses, though that assumption may not hold. In a later analysis, HLA-associated TCR beta chains showed more clonal expansion and lower generation probabilities than non-associated chains that were equally common. The classifier was reported to diagnose cytomegalovirus status with high specificity and sensitivity in both the original and validation cohorts. According to a later analysis, parvovirus B19, influenza, CMV and Epstein-Barr virus appeared linked to several top co-occurrence clusters. A later analysis associated 16,951 TCR beta sequences with specific HLA alleles at a false discovery rate of 0.05. In vitro tests confirmed that a few of the cytomegalovirus-associated TCR beta chains recognize cytomegalovirus antigens. Seventeen rarely observed V segments, including chromosome 9 orphons, were excluded from the earlier analysis of some 590 of the donors because counts were too low. A later genetic analysis reported fewer N-insertions in productive TCRs among donors in an Asian-associated ancestry cluster than the roughly 700-donor mean. Most TCR sequences were observed very rarely across donors, whereas some public TCRs were present in many individuals. Strong co-occurrence of HLA alleles, especially DR and DQ, made assigning TCR associations to individual alleles difficult. Some IMGT-functional V segments, including TRBV6-2 and TRBV6-3, could not be told apart with the 87-base-pair reads, so those segments were excluded. CMV serostatus was the only immune exposure information available for the cohort. A further reported finding was that TCR beta sequences accurately predicted the HLA-A and HLA-B alleles for most subjects in the first cohort.

The cohort consisted of 600 to 750 healthy bone marrow donors. All cohort members were sampled while nominally healthy, although unrecorded immune exposures were likely present. CMV serostatus was recorded as positive for about 300 and negative for about 50% of the roughly 670 cohort members, whereas no CMV serostatus was recorded for the donor in question. Each donor provided a peripheral blood sample, and peripheral blood mononuclear cells were used for TCR beta sequencing. Genomic DNA was extracted from the blood cell samples with the Qiagen DNeasy Blood Extraction Kit. V and J are trimmed by 4 bases and 0 bases, and the gene matches miss 7 bases of the junction. The CDR3 has 17 amino acids, counting the end cysteine and phenylalanine. Here the CDR3 DNA is all that survives: 51 bases in frame from base 1. The germline V gene sets CDR1 to SGHRS and CDR2 to YFSETQ.

Sequencing used PBMCs. The receptor chain draws on TRBV5-1 and TRBJ2-6; TRBD1 aligns with 7 central bases. This sequence was found in a human donor in good health. CDR3 reads: CASSLRDSSSGANVLTF. The nucleotide sequence is given as TGCGCCAGCAGCCTACGGGACAGTAGCTCTGGGGCCAACGTCCTGACTTTC.